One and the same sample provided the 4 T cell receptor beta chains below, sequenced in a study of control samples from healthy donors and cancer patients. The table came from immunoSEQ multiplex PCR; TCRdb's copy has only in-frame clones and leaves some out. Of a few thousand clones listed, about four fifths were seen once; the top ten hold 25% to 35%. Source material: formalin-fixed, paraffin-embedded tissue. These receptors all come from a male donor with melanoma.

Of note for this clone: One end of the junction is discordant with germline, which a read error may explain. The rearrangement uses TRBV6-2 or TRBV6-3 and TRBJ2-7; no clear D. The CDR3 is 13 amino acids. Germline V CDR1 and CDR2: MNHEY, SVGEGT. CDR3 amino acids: CASSYGLLYEQYF. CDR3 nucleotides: TGTGCCAGCAGTTACGGTCTACTTTACGAACAGTACTTC.

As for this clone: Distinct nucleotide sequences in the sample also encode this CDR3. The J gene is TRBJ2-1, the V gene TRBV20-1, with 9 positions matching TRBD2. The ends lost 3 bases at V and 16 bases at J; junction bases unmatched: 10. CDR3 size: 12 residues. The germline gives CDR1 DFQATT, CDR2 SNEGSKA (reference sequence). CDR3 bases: TGCAGTGCTAGTATCGCTAGCGGGACGCAATTCTTC. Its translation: CSASIASGTQFF.

The CDR3 nucleotides read TGTGCCAGCAGCGCCGAGCCCGGGGCCCCCAATGAGCAGTTCTTC. This encodes CASSAEPGAPNEQFF. The rearrangement joins TRBV7-9 to TRBJ2-1; D may be TRBD1 or TRBD2 (5 bases each). Germline V gene data show CDR1 as SEHNR and CDR2 as FQNEAQ (reference sequence). Trimming took 5 bases from V and 6 from J, leaving 17 bases between them. There are 15 residues in the CDR3. The full variable domain, rest sourced from reference TRBV7-9 and TRBJ2-1, is DTGVSQNPRHKITKRGQNVTFRCDPISEHNRLYWYRQTLGQGPEFLTYFQNEAQLEKSRLLSDRFSAERPKGSFSTLEIQRTEQGDSAMYLCASSAEPGAPNEQFFGPGTRLTVL.

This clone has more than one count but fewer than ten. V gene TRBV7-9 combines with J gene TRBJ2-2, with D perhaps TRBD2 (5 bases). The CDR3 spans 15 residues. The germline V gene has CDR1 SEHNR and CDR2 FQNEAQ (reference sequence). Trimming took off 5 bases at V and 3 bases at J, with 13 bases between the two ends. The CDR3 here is CASSLRGLYTGELFF. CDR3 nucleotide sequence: TGTGCCAGCAGCCTTAGAGGACTTTACACCGGGGAGCTGTTTTTT.